This T cell receptor beta chain came from a study of identical twins (dated by TCRdb to the mid-2010s). Context from the whole study: TCR alpha and beta repertoires from monozygotic twins, unrelated adults of various ages and cord blood were deep-sequenced to test whether fetal clonotypes persist. To rule out contamination, the twin experiments were replicated at different times with different library preparation protocols.

All donors were healthy Caucasians. Three pairs of female monozygotic twins, all aged about 18 to 30 years, made up the twin cohort. Positive isolation kits from Invitrogen were used to isolate CD4+ and CD8+ T cell populations. Regarding this clonotype: Its specific antigen is unknown. Nothing much larger sits one base from this clone, and base qualities are not available.

Libraries were built with 5' RACE. TCRdb records Illumina HiSeq 2000 as the sequencer. Template switching added a universal primer binding site, and the final cDNA carried a unique molecular identifier that allowed TCR cDNA molecules to be counted accurately. Specific primers in the conserved constant-segment region were used to synthesize first-strand cDNA for TCR alpha and beta chains. To control for contamination, each cDNA library was double barcoded with a SMART-Mk sample barcode plus Illumina barcodes. TruSeq adapter sequences, together with Illumina sample barcodes, were added in two successive PCR steps. Sequencing of the TCR alpha and beta cDNA libraries was done on the Illumina HiSeq platform using custom primers. As for the original processing: MiGEC was used to process raw reads and extract unique molecular identifiers, and MiXCR was used to find CDR3 positions. Recombination models were inferred per individual with the repgenHMM and IGoR tools using an EM algorithm. The tcR package in R was used for shared clonotype analysis, with sharing normalized by the product of cloneset sizes. To study raw recombination free of thymic and clonal selection effects, out-of-frame nonproductive sequences were analyzed. TCRdb redid the processing of the public reads, applying fastp at Q25 and MiXCR, and retained in-frame beta chains. Every CDR3 protein is listed once, alongside the most common genes and DNA of its rows. It is TCRdb's table, rather than the study itself, that gives the V and J calls and clone size. This sample has fewer than 500,000 distinct CDR3 sequences in its table, and roughly a quarter of those were observed once. The top ten constitute about 2.9% of the sample.

The germline V gene supplies CDR1 SNHLY and CDR2 FYNNEI. V sheds 6 bases and J sheds 0 bases, leaving 15 bases between their ends. The CDR3 numbers 16 residues from cysteine through phenylalanine. Just the 48-base CDR3 DNA is kept, in frame starting at base 1. The research as a whole found: Abundant cord blood beta clonotypes had fewer insertions, young adult naive repertoires showed a similar but weaker trend, and memory repertoires showed no such trend. In monozygotic twins, out-of-frame TCR alpha sharing was systematically underestimated by recombination models, although the models agreed with sharing between unrelated individuals. Compared with coincidental sharing between unrelated individuals, an excess of low generation-probability sequences was observed among out-of-frame TCR alpha sequences shared between twins. Zero-insertion analyses could be partly confounded by invariant T cells such as MAIT and iNKT, although diverse VJ usage argued against such confounding for most clonotypes. Because the same donors could not be followed over many years, the conclusions depended on cross-sectional statistical analysis. In beta out-of-frame sequences, excess twin sharing was weaker, because having fewer shared sequences lowered the signal-to-noise ratio.

These records were also assigned to another study, of T cells expressing NK-cell markers. Per the second study: In sorted CD3+CD56+NKG2C+, CD3+CD56+NKG2C- and CD3+CD56-NKG2C+ T-cell subsets from several donors, TCR beta-chain repertoires were profiled. Seven of the eight sequenced donors were HCMV-seropositive and one was HCMV-seronegative. To restrict sorting to alphabetaTCR-expressing T cells, an anti-gammadeltaTCR antibody was added in several experiments. In roughly 6 donors, the dominant CD3+CD56+NKG2C+ clonotypes were found to rank among the top 10 CD8+ clonotypes and to make up about 1.0-7.0% of CD8+ T cells. Those dominant clonotypes were again the most abundant among CD3+CD56-NKG2C+ cells in a handful of donors, at roughly 28.3-60.1%. Whether the expanded NKG2C-expressing T cell clones were specific for HCMV antigens was left unclear. The eight sequenced donors were randomly selected healthy volunteers, three men and five women. HCMV-specific IgG was detected in serum with a commercial ELISA kit to determine HCMV serostatus. MIGEC handled demultiplexing of the reads and grouping by UMI, while MiTCR was used to assemble and quantify clonotypes. Only TCR cDNA sequences supported by at least two reads were kept to exclude erroneous sequences. The tcR package was used for downstream repertoire analysis, with clonotypes matched between fractions based on CDR3 nucleotide sequence plus V segment. VDJmatch was used to annotate antigen specificity against VDJdb, with one amino acid substitution in CDR3 permitted.

Sequenced sample: CD4+ T cells sorted from blood. The chain uses TRBV2 and TRBJ1-3; the D gene is perhaps TRBD1, on 5 matching bases. This TCR was sampled from a woman under 30 in good health. The nucleotides are TGTGCCAGCAGCCCGTTGCGGGGGACCTCTGGAAACACCATATATTTT. This encodes CASSPLRGTSGNTIYF.